This T cell receptor (beta chain) is drawn from a study of CD8+ T cells in alopecia areata. cDNA prepared by RNA extraction and subsequent reverse transcription served as the template for sequencing. Clones were sequenced by immunoSEQ multiplex PCR, and TCRdb holds only the in-frame ones, with some missing. The sample lists under 40,000 clones; under 65% were seen once. Germline V gene sequence: CDR1 MDHEN, CDR2 SYDVKM. Trimming took off 7 bases at V and 7 bases at J, with 8 bases between the two ends. The CDR3 spans 12 residues. CD25+CD127- cells were sorted from CD4+ cells in four or five patients. The chain links TRBV28 to TRBJ1-6; D remains unclear. This sequence originates from a human donor with alopecia areata. Source material: CD4+ Tregs sorted from blood. CDR3 coding DNA: TGTGCCAGCAATGAGATAAATTCACCCCTCCACTTT. This codes for CASNEINSPLHF.